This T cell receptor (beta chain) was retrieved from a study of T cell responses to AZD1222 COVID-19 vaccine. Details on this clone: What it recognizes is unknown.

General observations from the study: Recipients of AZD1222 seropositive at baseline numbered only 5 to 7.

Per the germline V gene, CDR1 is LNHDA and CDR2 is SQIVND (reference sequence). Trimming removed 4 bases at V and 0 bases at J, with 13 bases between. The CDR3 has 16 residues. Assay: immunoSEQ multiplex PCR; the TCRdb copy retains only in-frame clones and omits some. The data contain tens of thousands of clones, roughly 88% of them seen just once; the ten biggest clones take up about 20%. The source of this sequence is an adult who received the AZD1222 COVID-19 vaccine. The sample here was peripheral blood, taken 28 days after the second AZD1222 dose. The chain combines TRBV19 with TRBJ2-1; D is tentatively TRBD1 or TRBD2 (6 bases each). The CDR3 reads CASSSDRGLSYNEQFF. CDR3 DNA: TGTGCCAGTAGTAGTGATCGGGGGCTCTCCTACAATGAGCAGTTCTTC. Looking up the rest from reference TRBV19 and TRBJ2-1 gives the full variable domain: DGGITQSPKYLFRKEGQNVTLSCEQNLNHDAMYWYRQDPGQGLRLIYYSQIVNDFQKGDIAEGYSVSREKKESFPLTVTSAQKNPTAFYLCASSSDRGLSYNEQFFGPGTRLTVL.